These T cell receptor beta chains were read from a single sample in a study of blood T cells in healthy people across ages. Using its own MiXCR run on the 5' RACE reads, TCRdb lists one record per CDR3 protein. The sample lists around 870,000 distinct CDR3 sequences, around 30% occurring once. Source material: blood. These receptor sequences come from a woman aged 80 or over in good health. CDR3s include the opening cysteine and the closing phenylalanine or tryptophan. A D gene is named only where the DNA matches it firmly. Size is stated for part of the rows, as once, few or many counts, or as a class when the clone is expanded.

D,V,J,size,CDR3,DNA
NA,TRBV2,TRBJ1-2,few,CASSGTGAGGYGYTF,TGTGCCAGCAGTGGAACTGGGGCAGGAGGATATGGCTACACCTTC
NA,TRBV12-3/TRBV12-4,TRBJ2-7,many,CASSLHRKSYEQYF,TGTGCCAGCAGTTTGCACAGAAAATCCTACGAGCAGTACTTC
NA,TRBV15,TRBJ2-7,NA,CATRGATSYNEQYF,TGTGCCACCAGAGGGGCTACCTCCTACAATGAGCAGTACTTC
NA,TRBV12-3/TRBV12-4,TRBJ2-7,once,CASSFPGPYEQYF,TGTGCCAGCAGTTTCCCTGGGCCTTACGAGCAGTACTTC
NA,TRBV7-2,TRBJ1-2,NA,CASSFDGYYGYTF,TGTGCCAGCAGTTTCGACGGGTACTATGGCTACACCTTC
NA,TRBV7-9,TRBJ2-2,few,CASSSMSDRNTGELFF,TGTGCCAGCAGCTCCATGTCGGACAGGAACACCGGGGAGCTGTTTTTT
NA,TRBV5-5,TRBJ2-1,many,CASSFRFAATPYNEQFF,TGTGCCAGCAGCTTTAGGTTTGCGGCGACCCCCTACAATGAGCAGTTCTTC
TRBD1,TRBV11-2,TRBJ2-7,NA,CASSPSTGGYEQYF,TGTGCCAGCAGCCCCTCCACAGGGGGCTACGAGCAGTACTTC
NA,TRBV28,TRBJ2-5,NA,CASSLLHPTKIGTQYF,TGTGCCAGCAGTTTGCTACATCCTACCAAGATCGGGACCCAGTACTTC
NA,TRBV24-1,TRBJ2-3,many,CATSDPTLGPDTQYF,TGTGCCACCAGTGATCCGACCCTGGGCCCAGATACGCAGTATTTT
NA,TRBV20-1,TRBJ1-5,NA,CSARRGVNSNQPQHF,TGCAGTGCTAGAAGAGGGGTAAATAGCAATCAGCCCCAGCATTTT
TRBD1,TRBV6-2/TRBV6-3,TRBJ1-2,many,CASSDRQGSNYGYTF,TGTGCCAGCAGTGACAGACAGGGATCGAACTATGGCTACACCTTC
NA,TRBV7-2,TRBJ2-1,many,CASSLAGGTSNEQFF,TGTGCCAGCAGCTTAGCTGGGGGGACCTCCAATGAGCAGTTCTTC
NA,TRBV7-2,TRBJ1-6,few,CASSLNSSSLHF,TGTGCCAGCAGCTTAAATTCCTCATCCCTCCACTTT
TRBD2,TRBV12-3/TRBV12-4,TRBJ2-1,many,CASSILALVYNEQFF,TGTGCCAGCAGCATACTAGCGCTAGTCTACAATGAGCAGTTCTTC
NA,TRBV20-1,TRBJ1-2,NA,CSARDRQKAFNYGYTF,TGCAGTGCTAGAGATAGGCAGAAAGCCTTTAACTATGGCTACACCTTC
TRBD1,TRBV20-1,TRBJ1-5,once,CSARPGTGWSQPQHF,TGCAGTGCTCGTCCCGGGACAGGGTGGAGCCAGCCCCAGCATTTT
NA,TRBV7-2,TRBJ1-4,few,CASSLVDEKLFF,TGTGCCAGCAGCTTAGTTGATGAAAAACTGTTTTTT
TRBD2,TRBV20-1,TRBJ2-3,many,CSARDRRGSSGFTDTQYF,TGCAGTGCTAGAGATCGAAGGGGTTCTAGCGGATTCACAGATACGCAGTATTTT
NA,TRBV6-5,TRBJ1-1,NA,CASSYLLMGAEAFF,TGTGCCAGCAGTTACCTCCTGATGGGGGCTGAAGCTTTCTTT
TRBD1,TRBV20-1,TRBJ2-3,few,CSARDPGQAMWDTQYF,TGCAGTGCTAGAGACCCCGGACAGGCCATGTGGGATACGCAGTATTTT
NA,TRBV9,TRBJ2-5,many,CASSVAYGGLETQYF,TGTGCCAGCAGCGTAGCTTACGGGGGCCTAGAGACCCAGTACTTC
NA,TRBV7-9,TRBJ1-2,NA,CASSLGSDYTF,TGTGCCAGCAGCTTAGGTTCGGACTACACCTTC
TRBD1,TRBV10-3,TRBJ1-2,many,CAISESQEGAGYGYTF,TGTGCCATCAGTGAGTCGCAGGAGGGGGCCGGCTATGGCTACACCTTC
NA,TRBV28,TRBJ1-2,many,CASSSFGGTNYGYTF,TGTGCCAGCAGTTCATTCGGGGGGACCAACTATGGCTACACCTTC
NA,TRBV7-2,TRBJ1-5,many,CASGWGGPNNQPQHF,TGTGCCAGCGGCTGGGGGGGCCCGAACAATCAGCCCCAGCATTTT
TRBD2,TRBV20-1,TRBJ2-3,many,CSATYSGVSTDTQYF,TGCAGTGCTACCTATAGCGGGGTGAGCACAGATACGCAGTATTTT
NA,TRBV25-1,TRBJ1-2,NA,CASSELGVSYGYTF,TGTGCCAGCAGTGAATTGGGGGTGAGCTATGGCTACACCTTC
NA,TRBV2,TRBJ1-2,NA,CARRHEVYGYTF,TGTGCCAGACGACATGAGGTCTATGGCTACACCTTC
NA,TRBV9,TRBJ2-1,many,CASSVVGGNSYNEQFF,TGTGCCAGCAGCGTAGTAGGAGGGAACTCCTACAATGAGCAGTTCTTC
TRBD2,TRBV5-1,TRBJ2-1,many,CASSLGAGGFHEQFF,TGCGCCAGCAGCTTGGGAGCGGGGGGGTTTCATGAGCAGTTCTTC
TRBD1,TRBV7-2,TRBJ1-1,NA,CASSRTGVGAEAFF,TGTGCCAGCAGCCGGACAGGGGTTGGGGCTGAAGCTTTCTTT
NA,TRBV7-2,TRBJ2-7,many,CASSAQIGGLYEQYF,TGTGCCAGCAGCGCCCAAATAGGAGGCCTATACGAGCAGTACTTC
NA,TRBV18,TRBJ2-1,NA,CASSPGQPYEQFF,TGTGCCAGCTCACCTGGACAGCCCTACGAGCAGTTCTTC
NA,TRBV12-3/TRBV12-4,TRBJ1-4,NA,CASSGGLRKGSNEKLFF,TGTGCCAGCAGTGGGGGACTGAGGAAAGGCTCTAATGAAAAACTGTTTTTT
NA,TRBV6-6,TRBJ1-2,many,CASSSRGRDYGYTF,TGTGCCAGCTCGTCTCGGGGGCGCGACTATGGCTACACCTTC
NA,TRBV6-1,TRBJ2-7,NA,CAGSVGTAYEQYF,TGTGCCGGCAGTGTAGGAACAGCCTACGAGCAGTACTTC
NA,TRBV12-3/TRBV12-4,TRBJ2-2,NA,CASSLGRRAGELFF,TGTGCCAGCAGTTTAGGGCGCCGCGCCGGGGAGCTGTTTTTT
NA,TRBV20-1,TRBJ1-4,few,CSATDRQLFF,TGCAGTGCTACCGACCGCCAACTGTTTTTT
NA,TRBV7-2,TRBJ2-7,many,CASSLRWGSYEQYF,TGTGCCAGCAGCTTACGGTGGGGCAGCTACGAGCAGTACTTC
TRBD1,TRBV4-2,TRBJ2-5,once,CASKGTGGEQYF,TGTGCCAGCAAGGGGACAGGTGGTGAGCAGTACTTC
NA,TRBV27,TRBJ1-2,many,CASSLWGGNYGYTF,TGTGCCAGCAGTTTATGGGGGGGGAACTATGGCTACACCTTC
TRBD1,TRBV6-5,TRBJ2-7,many,CASSRRQGKEQYF,TGTGCCAGCAGTCGACGACAGGGAAAGGAGCAGTACTTC
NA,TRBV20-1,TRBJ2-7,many,CSAAGKGGGYEQYF,TGCAGTGCTGCAGGAAAGGGGGGGGGGTACGAGCAGTACTTC
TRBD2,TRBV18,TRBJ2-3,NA,CASSPLSGGLSTDTQYF,TGTGCCAGCTCACCGCTTAGCGGGGGCCTTAGCACAGATACGCAGTATTTT
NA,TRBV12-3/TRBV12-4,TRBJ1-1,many,CASSRGQRALEAFF,TGTGCCAGCAGCCGAGGACAGAGGGCCTTAGAAGCTTTCTTT
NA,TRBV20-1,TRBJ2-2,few,CSAPRTGYSGELFF,TGCAGTGCTCCCAGAACGGGGTACTCCGGGGAGCTGTTTTTT
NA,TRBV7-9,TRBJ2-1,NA,CASSRGTATGLKNEQFF,TGTGCCAGCAGCCGAGGGACAGCTACGGGACTAAAGAATGAGCAGTTCTTC
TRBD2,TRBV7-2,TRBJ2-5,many,CASSLSRLATETQYF,TGTGCCAGCAGCTTATCCCGACTAGCGACCGAGACCCAGTACTTC
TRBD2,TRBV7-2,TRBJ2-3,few,CASSASGGGGPRGAQYF,TGTGCCAGCAGCGCTAGCGGGGGGGGCGGTCCCCGGGGGGCGCAGTATTTT
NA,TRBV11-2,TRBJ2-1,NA,CASSLAGLNEQFF,TGTGCCAGCAGCTTAGCAGGGTTGAATGAGCAGTTCTTC
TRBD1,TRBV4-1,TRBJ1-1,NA,CASSHNLGQGGAFF,TGCGCCAGCAGCCACAACCTAGGACAGGGCGGAGCTTTCTTT
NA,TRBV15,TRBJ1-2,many,CATSSAGGREGYGYTF,TGTGCCACCAGCAGTGCCGGGGGGAGGGAAGGATATGGCTACACCTTC
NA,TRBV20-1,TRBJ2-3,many,CSARGPTSTDTQYF,TGCAGTGCTAGGGGTCCCACTAGCACAGATACGCAGTATTTT
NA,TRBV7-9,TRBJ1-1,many,CASSFGENTEAFF,TGTGCCAGCAGCTTTGGAGAGAACACTGAAGCTTTCTTT
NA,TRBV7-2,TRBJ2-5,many,CASSSQRETQYF,TGTGCCAGCAGCTCGCAGAGGGAGACCCAGTACTTC
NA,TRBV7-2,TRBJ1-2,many,CASSLEGGLNYGYTF,TGTGCCAGCAGCTTAGAGGGGGGTCTTAACTATGGCTACACCTTC
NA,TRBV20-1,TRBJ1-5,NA,CSARPGVLGNQPQHF,TGCAGTGCTCGGCCAGGGGTTCTAGGTAATCAGCCCCAGCATTTT
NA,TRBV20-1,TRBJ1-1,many,CSARPGEDTEAFF,TGCAGTGCTAGGCCTGGGGAGGATACTGAAGCTTTCTTT
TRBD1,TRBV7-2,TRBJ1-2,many,CASSEDRGYNNYGYTF,TGTGCCAGCAGCGAGGACAGGGGCTACAATAACTATGGCTACACCTTC